One and the same sample provided the 21 T cell receptor beta chains below, sequenced in a study of vaccination and CD4 T cells after COVID-19. Antigen specificity for these receptors is unknown. Specified treatment: roughly 10-day PBMC culture with coronavirus spike peptide pools or control peptides (ViraFEST assay). Gathering of the CD4+ T cells, from the unexposed donor, took place before the COVID-19 pandemic (2011-2018). At the Johns Hopkins FTIC core, DNA taken from cultured CD4+ T cells was sequenced by way of the Oncomine TCR Beta short-read assay. Using its own MiXCR run on the PCR reads, TCRdb lists one record per CDR3 protein. Among about 1,800 distinct CDR3 sequences listed, just under 65% were seen once. The sequenced sample was CD4+ T cells from blood, cultured in vitro. The receptors were gathered from a human donor in good health.

The rearrangement joins TRBV2 to TRBJ1-5, with D perhaps TRBD1 (6 bases). The CDR3 loop spans 15 amino acids. Trimming took off 3 bases at V and 1 base at J, with 10 bases between the two ends. Per germline, CDR1 SNHLY and CDR2 FYNNEI. This CDR3 is CASSDSQGSNQPQHF. For the CDR3, the DNA is TGTGCCAGCAGTGACTCCCAGGGGAGCAATCAGCCCCAGCATTTT.

This clonotype was picked up a small number of times. This chain connects TRBV2 to TRBJ2-5; no definite D call. Trimming shortened V by 7 bases and J by 4 bases, and 10 bases separated the two germline ends. Germline V gene data show CDR1 as SNHLY and CDR2 as FYNNEI. There are 12 residues in the CDR3. CDR3 DNA sequence: TGTGCCAGCACTACGACGGGAGAGACCCAGTACTTC. It is translated as CASTTTGETQYF. Drawing the rest from reference TRBV2 and TRBJ2-5, the complete variable domain is EPEVTQTPSHQVTQMGQEVILRCVPISNHLYFYWYRQILGQKVEFLVSFYNNEISEKSEIFDDQFSVERPDGSNFTLKIRSTKLEDSAMYFCASTTTGETQYFGPGTRLLVL.

The rearrangement links TRBV2 to TRBJ1-6; D is uncertain. V lost 7 bases and J 4 bases, leaving 8 bases between the germline ends. The CDR3 extends over 13 amino acids. Looked up from germline, CDR1 is SNHLY and CDR2 is FYNNEI. The CDR3 DNA is TGTGCCAGCAAAGCGGGGTATAATTCACCCCTCCACTTT. The encoded protein is CASKAGYNSPLHF.

V and J are TRBV4-3 and TRBJ2-3; D uncertain. CDR1 is LGHNA and CDR2 is YSLEER in the germline V gene. The V end lost 2 bases, the J end lost 9 bases, and 9 bases lay between the germline ends. The CDR3 covers 12 residues. The CDR3 sequence: CASSQSGRTQYF. For the CDR3, the DNA is TGCGCCAGCAGCCAATCCGGGCGGACGCAGTATTTT.

The chain joins TRBV19 to TRBJ1-5, with D hard to call. Trimming shortened V by 7 bases and J by 2 bases, and 9 bases separated the two germline ends. Per the germline V gene, CDR1 is LNHDA and CDR2 is SQIVND (reference sequence). This CDR3 has 13 residues. The CDR3 region is CASTPGGNQPQHF. CDR3 in DNA: TGTGCCAGTACGCCGGGTGGCAATCAGCCCCAGCATTTT.

The rearrangement joins TRBV2 to TRBJ2-3; no firm D call. V was trimmed by 7 bases and J by 3 bases, leaving 11 bases between them. Germline CDR1 is SNHLY and CDR2 is FYNNEI. The CDR3 spans 13 residues. The CDR3 reads CASTMVGTDTQYF. DNA of the CDR3: TGTGCCAGCACAATGGTCGGAACAGATACGCAGTATTTT.

A few counts support this clonotype. The chain joins TRBV15 to TRBJ2-5; D remains ambiguous. CDR3 length: 13 amino acids. The V gene lost 0 bases and the J gene lost 2 bases, with 4 bases spanning the gap. The germline gives CDR1 LNHNV, CDR2 YYDKDF (reference sequence). The CDR3 protein is CATSRDLQETQYF. The CDR3 nucleotides are TGTGCCACCAGCAGAGACCTACAAGAGACCCAGTACTTC.

This clonotype was seen a handful of times. The chain recombines TRBV6-2 or TRBV6-3 with TRBJ2-5; 7 bases align to TRBD2. Trimming at V came to 2 bases and at J to 0 bases, leaving 9 bases not matched to a gene. Germline V gene lookup returns CDR1 MNHEY and CDR2 SVGEGT. The CDR3 consists of 17 residues. The CDR3, as DNA: TGTGCCAGCAGTTACGGGGCTAGCGGCTCCTACCAAGAGACCCAGTACTTC. Encoded protein: CASSYGASGSYQETQYF.

The chain recombines TRBV7-3 with TRBJ1-2; D is perhaps TRBD1 (6 bases). Germline V gene sequence: CDR1 SGHTA, CDR2 FQGTGA. The CDR3 totals 14 residues. V was trimmed by 1 base and J by 6 bases, leaving 12 bases between them. CDR3 bases: TGTGCCAGCAGCTTAAGCCCGACAGGAAATGGCTACACCTTC. Translated, it gives CASSLSPTGNGYTF.

V usage is TRBV15 and J usage is TRBJ1-2; TRBD1 aligns across 7 bases. The germline V gene has CDR1 LNHNV and CDR2 YYDKDF (reference sequence). The CDR3 is 13 amino acids. V trimming: 9 bases; J trimming: 2 bases; junction bases outside the gene matches: 6. As DNA, the CDR3 is TGTGCCACGGGGAACAGGGGAAACTATGGCTACACCTTC. Translation: CATGNRGNYGYTF.

This clonotype has just a few counts. This chain joins TRBV7-2 and TRBJ2-3, with unresolved D. This CDR3 comprises 15 residues. Between the trimmed V and J ends, which lost 5 bases and 4 bases, there was a span of 16 bases. Germline V gene lookup returns CDR1 SGHTA and CDR2 FQGNSA. In DNA, the CDR3 is TGTGCCAGCAGCCTAAGGAGTCAAACCCCAGATACGCAGTATTTT. It is translated as CASSLRSQTPDTQYF.

The sample holds a few counts of this clonotype. The chain combines TRBV2 with TRBJ1-1; D is uncertain. V was clipped by 7 bases and J by 6 bases, with 12 bases between them. The CDR3 length is 12 residues. Germline V lookup: CDR1 SNHLY, CDR2 FYNNEI. CDR3 sequence (DNA): TGTGCCAGCAAGCTGACTCACGCTGAAGCTTTCTTT. The encoded protein is CASKLTHAEAFF.

This rearrangement joins TRBV27 to TRBJ2-4, with D possibly being TRBD1 (6 bases). There are 14 residues in the CDR3. V shed 5 bases and J shed 6 bases, with 14 bases lying between them. Germline assignment: CDR1 MNHEY and CDR2 SMNVEV (reference sequence). The CDR3 region has the DNA TGTGCCAGCAGTGCCGGGACACCAATAAACATTCAGTACTTC. Its translation: CASSAGTPINIQYF.

J is TRBJ2-3 and V is TRBV7-2, with D maybe TRBD2 (6 bases). CDR3 length: 14 residues. Deletions cut 8 bases from V and 0 bases from J, with 12 bases between. The germline gives CDR1 SGHTA, CDR2 FQGNSA. The CDR3 region is CASQGLTSTDTQYF. The DNA of the CDR3 is TGTGCCAGCCAGGGACTGACGAGCACAGATACGCAGTATTTT.

The J gene is TRBJ1-1, the V gene TRBV18; 8 bases align to TRBD1. Trimming took 4 bases from V and 4 from J; bases not matched to a gene: 14. This CDR3 is built from 17 residues. Germline lookup yields CDR1 KGHSH and CDR2 LQKENI. CDR3 coding DNA: TGTGCCAGCTCACGATGGACAGGGAAGTTGGCCGGCACTGAAGCTTTCTTT. Its protein product is CASSRWTGKLAGTEAFF.

The chain combines TRBV7-9 with TRBJ1-2; 7 bases agree with TRBD1. There are 21 residues in the CDR3. Germline CDR1 and CDR2: SEHNR and FQNEAQ (reference sequence). V shed 2 bases, J shed 2 bases, and the junction held 23 bases outside the gene matches. This CDR3 is CASSLTFNRGEGSPGNYGYTF. Written as DNA, the CDR3 is TGTGCCAGCAGCTTAACATTCAACAGGGGTGAAGGGTCGCCGGGGAACTATGGCTACACCTTC.

The chain couples TRBV5-1 to TRBJ2-5; 11 positions match TRBD2. Looked up from germline, CDR1 is SGHRS and CDR2 is YFSETQ. V lost 5 bases, J lost 3 bases, and 9 bases stayed unmatched. This CDR3 comprises 16 residues. CDR3 sequence: CASRSRGTSGKETQYF. The CDR3 DNA follows: TGCGCCAGCAGGTCACGCGGGACTAGCGGAAAAGAGACCCAGTACTTC.

The chain carries TRBV10-3 and TRBJ2-7; D gene unclear. Germline V CDR1 and CDR2: ENHRY, SYGVKD. The CDR3 is made up of 11 amino acids. V was trimmed by 4 bases and J by 4 bases, leaving 5 bases between them. The CDR3 DNA reads TGTGCCATCAGTGTAAATTACGAGCAGTACTTC. Amino acids: CAISVNYEQYF.

This chain connects TRBV12-3 or TRBV12-4 to TRBJ2-5; D not certain. The ends were cut back, 3 bases at V and 3 bases at J, with 2 bases in the middle. The CDR3 has 11 residues. CDR3 DNA sequence: TGTGCCAGCAGTTTGGAAGAGACCCAGTACTTC. This codes for CASSLEETQYF.

The chain couples TRBV5-4 to TRBJ2-3; a weak D match, TRBD2 (7 bases). Trimming took 4 bases from V and 3 from J, leaving 18 bases between them. Germline V gene lookup returns CDR1 SGHNT and CDR2 YYREEE (reference sequence). The CDR3 extends over 16 amino acids. This CDR3 is CASSRGGGVVTDTQYF. CDR3 nucleotide sequence: TGTGCCAGCAGCCGAGGAGGGGGGGTGGTGACAGATACGCAGTATTTT.

V gene TRBV7-2 combines with J gene TRBJ1-1; the D is unclear. Per the germline V gene, CDR1 is SGHTA and CDR2 is FQGNSA. Between the trimmed V and J ends, which lost 4 bases and 11 bases, there was a span of 17 bases. CDR3 size: 13 residues. CDR3 DNA: TGTGCCAGCAGCTCGCTCCTTACTCGGCAGGCTTTCTTT. As protein: CASSSLLTRQAFF.